The present T cell receptor (beta chain) was sequenced within a study of cytomegalovirus exposure and HLA in healthy donors. PCR amplification relied on 60 Vbeta primers (plus 13 Jbeta primers). The method was immunoSEQ multiplex PCR; TCRdb's version includes in-frame clones alone and lacks a portion of them. The sample lists about 100,000 clones; 65% to 85% were seen once. Germline V gene lookup returns CDR1 SGHDN and CDR2 FVKESK. The CDR3 contains 13 residues. V dropped 2 bases and J dropped 8 bases, with 7 bases sitting between them. The rearrangement uses TRBV14 and TRBJ1-6, with D perhaps matching TRBD1 (5 bases). The sample comprised PBMCs. This sequence was found in a woman between 35 and 50 years old in good health and CMV-seronegative. This CDR3 is CASSQQGYSPLHF. As DNA, the CDR3 is TGTGCCAGCAGCCAACAGGGATATTCACCCCTCCACTTT.